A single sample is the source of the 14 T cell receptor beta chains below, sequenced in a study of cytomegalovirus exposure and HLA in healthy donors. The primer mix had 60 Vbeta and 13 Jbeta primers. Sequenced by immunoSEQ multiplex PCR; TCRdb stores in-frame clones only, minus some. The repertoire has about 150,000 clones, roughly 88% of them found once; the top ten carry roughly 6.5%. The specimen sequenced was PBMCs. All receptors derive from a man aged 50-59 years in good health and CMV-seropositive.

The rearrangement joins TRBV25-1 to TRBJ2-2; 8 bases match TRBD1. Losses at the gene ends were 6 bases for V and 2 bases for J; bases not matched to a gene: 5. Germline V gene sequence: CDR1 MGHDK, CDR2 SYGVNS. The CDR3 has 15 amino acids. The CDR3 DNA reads TGTGCCAGCAGCTCCGGACAGGGCAACACCGGGGAGCTGTTTTTT. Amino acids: CASSSGQGNTGELFF.

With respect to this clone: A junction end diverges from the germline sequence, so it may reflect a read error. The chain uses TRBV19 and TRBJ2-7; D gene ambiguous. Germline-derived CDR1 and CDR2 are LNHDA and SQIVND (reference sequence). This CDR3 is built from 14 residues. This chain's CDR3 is CASSIDPVSNEQYF. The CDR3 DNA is TGTGCCAGTAGTATAGATCCGGTCTCCAACGAGCAGTACTTC.

The CDR3 is CATSRDGDILESCTF. CDR3 bases: TGTGCCACCAGCAGAGATGGGGACATACTGGAGAGCTGCACCTTC. V is TRBV15 and J is TRBJ1-2; TRBD1 might be the D (6 bases). The germline gives CDR1 LNHNV, CDR2 YYDKDF (reference sequence). The CDR3 totals 15 residues. Trimming left V 0 bases short and J 13 bases short, with 21 bases between.

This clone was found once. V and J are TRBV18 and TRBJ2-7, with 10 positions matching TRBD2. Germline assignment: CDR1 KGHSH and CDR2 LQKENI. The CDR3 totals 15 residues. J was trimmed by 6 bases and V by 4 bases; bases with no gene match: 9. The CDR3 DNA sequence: TGTGCCAGCTCACAACAATCTAGCGGGGGAGTCGAGCAGTACTTC. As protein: CASSQQSSGGVEQYF. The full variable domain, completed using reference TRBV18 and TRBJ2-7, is NAGVMQNPRHLVRRRGQEARLRCSPMKGHSHVYWYRQLPEEGLKFMVYLQKENIIDESGMPKERFSAEFPKEGPSILRIQQVVRGDSAAYFCASSQQSSGGVEQYFGPGTRLTVT.

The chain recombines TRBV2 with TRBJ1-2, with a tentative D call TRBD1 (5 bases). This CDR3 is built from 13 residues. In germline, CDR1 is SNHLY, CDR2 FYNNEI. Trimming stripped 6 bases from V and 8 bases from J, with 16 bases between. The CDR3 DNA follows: TGTGCCAGCAGCTCCAGGGCAATCAGCGGCTACACCTTC. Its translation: CASSSRAISGYTF.

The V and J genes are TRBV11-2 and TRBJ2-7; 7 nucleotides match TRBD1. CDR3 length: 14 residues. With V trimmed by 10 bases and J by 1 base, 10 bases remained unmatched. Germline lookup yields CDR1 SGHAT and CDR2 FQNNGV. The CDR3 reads CATKGTAYSYEQYF. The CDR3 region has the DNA TGTGCCACTAAAGGGACAGCCTATTCCTACGAGCAGTACTTC.

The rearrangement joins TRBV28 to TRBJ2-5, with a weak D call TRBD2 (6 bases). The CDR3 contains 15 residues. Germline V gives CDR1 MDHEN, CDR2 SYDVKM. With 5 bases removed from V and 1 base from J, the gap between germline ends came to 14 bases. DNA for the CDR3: TGTGCCAGCAGTCCGTTAGCGGTCTTCCAAGAGACCCAGTACTTC. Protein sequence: CASSPLAVFQETQYF.

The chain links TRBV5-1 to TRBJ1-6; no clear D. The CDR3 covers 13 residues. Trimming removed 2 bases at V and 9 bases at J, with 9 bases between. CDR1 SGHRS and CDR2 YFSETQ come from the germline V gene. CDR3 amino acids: CASSFEGGSPLHF. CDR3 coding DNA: TGCGCCAGCAGCTTTGAGGGCGGTTCACCCCTCCACTTT. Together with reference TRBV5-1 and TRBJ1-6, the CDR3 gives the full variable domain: KAGVTQTPRYLIKTRGQQVTLSCSPISGHRSVSWYQQTPGQGLQFLFEYFSETQRNKGNFPGRFSGRQFSNSRSEMNVSTLELGDSALYLCASSFEGGSPLHFGNGTRLTVT.

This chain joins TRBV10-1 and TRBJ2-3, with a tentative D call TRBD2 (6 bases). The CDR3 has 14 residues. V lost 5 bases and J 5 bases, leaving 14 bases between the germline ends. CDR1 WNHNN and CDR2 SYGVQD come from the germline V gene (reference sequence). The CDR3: CASSSGLSGDTQYF. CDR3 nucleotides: TGCGCCAGCAGTAGCGGGTTATCGGGAGATACGCAGTATTTT.

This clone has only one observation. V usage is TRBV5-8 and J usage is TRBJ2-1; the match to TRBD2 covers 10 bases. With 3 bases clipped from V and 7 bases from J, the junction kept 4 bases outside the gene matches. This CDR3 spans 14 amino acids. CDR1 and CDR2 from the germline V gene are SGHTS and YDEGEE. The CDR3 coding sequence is TGTGCCAGCAGCTCACAAGCGGGAGGGAATGAGCAGTTCTTC. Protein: CASSSQAGGNEQFF.

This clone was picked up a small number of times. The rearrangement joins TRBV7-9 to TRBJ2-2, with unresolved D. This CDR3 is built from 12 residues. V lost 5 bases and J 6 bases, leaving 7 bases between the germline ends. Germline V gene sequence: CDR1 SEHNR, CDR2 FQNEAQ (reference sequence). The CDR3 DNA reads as TGTGCCAGCAGCCCCCTCTCCGGGGAGCTGTTTTTT. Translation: CASSPLSGELFF.

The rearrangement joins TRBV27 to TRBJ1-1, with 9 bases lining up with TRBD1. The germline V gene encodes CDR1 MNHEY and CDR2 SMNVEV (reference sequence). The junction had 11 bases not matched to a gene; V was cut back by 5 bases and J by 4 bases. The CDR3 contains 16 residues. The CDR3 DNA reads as TGTGCCAGCAGTCCAGCGGGACAGGGACCGGGCACTGAAGCTTTCTTT. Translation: CASSPAGQGPGTEAFF.

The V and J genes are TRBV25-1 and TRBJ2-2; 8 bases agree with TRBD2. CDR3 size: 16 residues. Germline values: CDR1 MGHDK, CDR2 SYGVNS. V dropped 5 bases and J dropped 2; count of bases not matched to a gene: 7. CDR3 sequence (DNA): TGTGCCAGCAGTTACGGGACTAGGGGTAACACCGGGGAGCTGTTTTTT. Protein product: CASSYGTRGNTGELFF. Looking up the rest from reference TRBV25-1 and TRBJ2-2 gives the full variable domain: EADIYQTPRYLVIGTGKKITLECSQTMGHDKMYWYQQDPGMELHLIHYSYGVNSTEKGDLSSESTVSRIRTEHFPLTLESARPSHTSQYLCASSYGTRGNTGELFFGEGSRLTVL.

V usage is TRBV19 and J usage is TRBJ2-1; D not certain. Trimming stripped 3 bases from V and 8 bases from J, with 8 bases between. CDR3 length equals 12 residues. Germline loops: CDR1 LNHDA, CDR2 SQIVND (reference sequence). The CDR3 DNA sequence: TGTGCCAGTAGTATTAGCCTGCATGAGCAGTTCTTC. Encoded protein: CASSISLHEQFF.